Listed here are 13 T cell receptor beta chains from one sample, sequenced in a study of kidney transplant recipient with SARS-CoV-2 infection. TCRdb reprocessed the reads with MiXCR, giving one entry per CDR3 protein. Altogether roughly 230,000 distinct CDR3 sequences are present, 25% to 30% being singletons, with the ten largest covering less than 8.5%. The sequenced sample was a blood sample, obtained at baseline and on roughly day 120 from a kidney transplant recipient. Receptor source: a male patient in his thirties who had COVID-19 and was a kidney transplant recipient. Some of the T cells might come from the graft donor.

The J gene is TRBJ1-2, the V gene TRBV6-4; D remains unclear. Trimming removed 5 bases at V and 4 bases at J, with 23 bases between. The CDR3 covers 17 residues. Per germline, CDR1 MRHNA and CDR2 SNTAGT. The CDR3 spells CASSLGVSHGKTYGYTF. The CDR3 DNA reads TGTGCCAGCAGTTTGGGAGTCTCACACGGAAAGACCTATGGCTACACCTTC.

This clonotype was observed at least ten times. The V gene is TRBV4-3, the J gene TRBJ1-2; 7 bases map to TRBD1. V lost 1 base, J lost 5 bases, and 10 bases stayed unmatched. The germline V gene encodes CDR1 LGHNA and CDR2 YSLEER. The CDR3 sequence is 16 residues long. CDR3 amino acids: CASSQGAGQNHYGYTF. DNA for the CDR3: TGCGCCAGCAGCCAAGGCGCGGGACAGAATCATTATGGCTACACCTTC.

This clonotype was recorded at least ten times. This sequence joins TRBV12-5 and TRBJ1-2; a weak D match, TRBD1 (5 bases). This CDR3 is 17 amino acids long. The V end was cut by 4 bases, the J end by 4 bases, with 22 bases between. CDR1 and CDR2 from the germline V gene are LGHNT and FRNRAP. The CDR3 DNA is TGTGCTAGTGGTTATCACCCTTTGCAGGGAAAGACCTATGGCTACACCTTC. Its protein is CASGYHPLQGKTYGYTF.

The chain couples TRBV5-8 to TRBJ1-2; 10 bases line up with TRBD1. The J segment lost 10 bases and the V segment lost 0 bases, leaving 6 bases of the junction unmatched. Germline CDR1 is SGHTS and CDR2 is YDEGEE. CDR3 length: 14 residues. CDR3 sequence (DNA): TGTGCCAGCAGCTTGGGACAGGGGGCGGGGGACTACACCTTC. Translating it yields CASSLGQGAGDYTF.

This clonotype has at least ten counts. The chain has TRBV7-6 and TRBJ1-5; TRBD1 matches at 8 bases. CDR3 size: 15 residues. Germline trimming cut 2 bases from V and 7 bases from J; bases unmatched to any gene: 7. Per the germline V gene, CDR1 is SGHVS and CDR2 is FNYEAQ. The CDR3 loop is CASSLLQGVEQPQHF. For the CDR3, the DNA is TGTGCCAGCAGCTTACTACAGGGGGTCGAGCAGCCCCAGCATTTT.

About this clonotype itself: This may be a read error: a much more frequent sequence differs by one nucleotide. The CDR3 loop is CSVRWGTEAFF. DNA of the CDR3: TGCAGCGTCCGGTGGGGCACTGAAGCTTTCTTT. The rearrangement joins TRBV29-1 to TRBJ1-1; D gene ambiguous. Trimming removed 6 bases from V and 4 bases from J, with 9 bases in between. CDR3 size: 11 residues. Germline V CDR1 and CDR2: SQVTM, ANQGSEA.

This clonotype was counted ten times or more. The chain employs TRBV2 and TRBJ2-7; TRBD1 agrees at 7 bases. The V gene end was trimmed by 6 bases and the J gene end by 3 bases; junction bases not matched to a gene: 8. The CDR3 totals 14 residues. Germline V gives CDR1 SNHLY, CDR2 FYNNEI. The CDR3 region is CASRSGTADYEQYF. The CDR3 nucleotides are TGTGCCAGCAGGTCCGGGACAGCAGACTACGAGCAGTACTTC.

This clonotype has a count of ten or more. Here the CDR3 DNA reads TGTGCCAGCATGGGAGACGTACCAGGAAAGACCTATGGCTACACCTTC. This gives the protein CASMGDVPGKTYGYTF. This chain links TRBV5-4 with TRBJ1-2; no definite D call. Germline values: CDR1 SGHNT, CDR2 YYREEE (reference sequence). This CDR3 has 16 residues. V dropped 6 bases and J dropped 4 bases, with 22 bases sitting between them.

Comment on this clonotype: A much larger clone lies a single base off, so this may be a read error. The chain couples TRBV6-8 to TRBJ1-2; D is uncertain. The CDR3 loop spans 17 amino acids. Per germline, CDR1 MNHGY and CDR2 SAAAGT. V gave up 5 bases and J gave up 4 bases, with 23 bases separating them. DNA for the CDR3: TGTGCCAGCAGTCAAGCTCGACGCTCTAGAAAGACCTATGGCTACACCTTC. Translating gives CASSQARRSRKTYGYTF.

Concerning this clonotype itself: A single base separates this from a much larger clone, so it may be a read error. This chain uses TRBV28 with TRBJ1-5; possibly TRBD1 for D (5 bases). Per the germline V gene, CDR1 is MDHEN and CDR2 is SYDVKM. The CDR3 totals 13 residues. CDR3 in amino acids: CASSSGYVQPPHF. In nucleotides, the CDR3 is TGTGCCAGCAGTTCAGGGTACGTTCAGCCCCCGCATTTT.

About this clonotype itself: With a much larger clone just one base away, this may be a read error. CDR3 sequence reads: CASSEGVAANKKLFF. The CDR3 DNA reads TGCGCCAGCAGTGAAGGGGTTGCCGCTAATAAAAAACTGTTTTTT. The chain employs TRBV10-1 and TRBJ1-4; tentatively, D is TRBD1 (5 bases). Germline V gives CDR1 WNHNN, CDR2 SYGVQD (reference sequence). The CDR3 totals 15 residues.

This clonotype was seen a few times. This chain's CDR3 is CASSELWTSSTDTQYF. The CDR3 coding sequence is TGTGCCAGCAGTGAATTATGGACAAGTAGCACAGATACGCAGTATTTT. This chain joins TRBV6-1 and TRBJ2-3; D is perhaps TRBD1 (5 bases). V lost 2 bases and J lost 0, with 12 bases in between. The CDR3 length is 16 residues. The germline CDR1 and CDR2 sequences are MNHNS and SASEGT.

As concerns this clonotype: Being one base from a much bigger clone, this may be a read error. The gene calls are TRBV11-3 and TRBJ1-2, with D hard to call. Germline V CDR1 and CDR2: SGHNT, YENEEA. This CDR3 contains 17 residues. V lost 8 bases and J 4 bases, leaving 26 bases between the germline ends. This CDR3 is CASCQTRDLGKTYGYTF. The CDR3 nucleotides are TGTGCCAGCTGCCAAACTCGCGATCTCGGAAAGACCTATGGCTACACCTTC.